The 27 T cell receptor beta chains presented below share a single source sample, sequenced in a study of shared clonotypes between healthy human individuals. Profiling relied on immunoSEQ multiplex PCR, and the TCRdb table lists in-frame clones only, not all of them. The sample lists roughly 300,000 clones, around 86% occurring once. Sequencing was performed on memory CD8+ T cells sorted from blood. Specified subset: CD45RO+ cells pooled with CCR7-negative TemRA cells. All receptors come from a young man in good health.

The gene calls are TRBV27 and TRBJ2-3; D uncertain. The germline CDR1 and CDR2 sequences are MNHEY and SMNVEV (reference sequence). There are 16 residues in the CDR3. Trimming removed 5 bases from V and 4 bases from J, with 19 bases in between. In DNA form, the CDR3 reads TGTGCCAGCAGTCTAACCGGAACCCTAGGACCAGATACGCAGTATTTT. It is translated as CASSLTGTLGPDTQYF.

CDR3 residues: CASSSRRVARYEQYF. As DNA, the CDR3 is TGTGCCAGCAGCTCCCGCCGGGTAGCGAGATACGAGCAGTACTTC. The genes are TRBV7-2 and TRBJ2-7; possible D gene TRBD2, 5 bases. Trimming removed 4 bases at V and 4 bases at J, with 17 bases between. The CDR3 contains 15 residues. CDR1 is SGHTA, CDR2 FQGNSA, per germline.

The CDR3 sequence: CASRTGTDSYEQYF. CDR3 DNA: TGTGCCAGCAGAACCGGGACAGACTCCTACGAGCAGTACTTC. V gene TRBV5-8 combines with J gene TRBJ2-7, with TRBD1 matching over 7 bases. The V gene's germline CDR1 is SGHTS and CDR2 YDEGEE. This CDR3 has 14 amino acids. J was trimmed by 0 bases and V by 5 bases; bases with no gene match: 5.

The chain combines TRBV30 with TRBJ2-7, with a tentative D call TRBD1 (6 bases). In germline, CDR1 is GTSNPN, CDR2 SVGIG (reference sequence). Trimming took off 0 bases at V and 1 base at J, with 10 bases between the two ends. The CDR3 sequence is 14 residues long. Here the CDR3 DNA reads TGTGCCTGGAGTGTGGGGGCCCTATCCTACGAGCAGTACTTC. This encodes CAWSVGALSYEQYF.

This clone was found once. The chain links TRBV28 to TRBJ1-1; the D gene is possibly TRBD1 (5 bases). Germline V lookup: CDR1 MDHEN, CDR2 SYDVKM. CDR3 length equals 16 residues. The V and J ends lost 3 bases and 4 bases respectively, with 18 bases between them. CDR3 protein: CASSFRGFPGSTEAFF. The CDR3 bases are TGTGCCAGCAGTTTCCGGGGGTTCCCTGGTAGCACTGAAGCTTTCTTT.

V gene TRBV6-5 combines with J gene TRBJ1-2; D is undetermined. This CDR3 has 15 residues. Per germline, CDR1 MNHEY and CDR2 SVGAGI. V lost 0 bases and J 4 bases, leaving 12 bases between the germline ends. CDR3 bases: TGTGCCAGCAGTTACTCTCCACAAACGCCCTATGGCTACACCTTC. Its translation: CASSYSPQTPYGYTF.

V usage is TRBV28 and J usage is TRBJ1-6; the D is unclear. Looked up from germline, CDR1 is MDHEN and CDR2 is SYDVKM. The germline V and J ends were trimmed by 4 bases and 14 bases, with 9 bases remaining between them. The length of the CDR3 is 11 residues. As DNA, the CDR3 is TGTGCCAGCAGTTCGGGAGCCACCCTCCACTTT. It yields the protein CASSSGATLHF.

V gene TRBV6-5 combines with J gene TRBJ2-1, with TRBD2 matching over 9 bases. V was clipped by 0 bases and J by 3 bases; unmatched bases: 3. Germline CDR1 is MNHEY and CDR2 is SVGAGI. This CDR3 region has 16 residues. As DNA, the CDR3 is TGTGCCAGCAGTTACTCCCTAGCGGGGTTCTACAATGAGCAGTTCTTC. The encoded protein is CASSYSLAGFYNEQFF.

Note on this clone: Other nucleotide sequences in the sample specify the same CDR3. The V call is TRBV6-1, the J call TRBJ2-1; D uncertain. Germline lookup yields CDR1 MNHNS and CDR2 SASEGT. The V and J ends lost 3 bases and 7 bases respectively, with 1 base between them. This CDR3 region has 10 residues. CDR3 sequence: CASSENEQFF. In nucleotides, the CDR3 is TGTGCCAGCAGTGAGAATGAGCAGTTCTTC.

The rearrangement links TRBV27 to TRBJ2-5, with TRBD2 identical over 8 bases. Per germline, CDR1 MNHEY and CDR2 SMNVEV (reference sequence). Trimming cost V 4 bases and J 4 bases; bases outside gene matches: 8. The CDR3 extends over 15 amino acids. CDR3 in amino acids: CASSSSGRKGETQYF. In DNA form, the CDR3 reads TGTGCCAGCAGTTCCAGCGGGAGAAAGGGAGAGACCCAGTACTTC.

This clone is a singleton in its sample. The chain recombines TRBV9 with TRBJ1-3; D not certain. Germline lookup yields CDR1 SGDLS and CDR2 YYNGEE. The ends were cut back, 0 bases at V and 0 bases at J, with 10 bases in the middle. This CDR3 has 16 residues. The CDR3 region is CASSVAGRISGNTIYF. CDR3 DNA sequence: TGTGCCAGCAGCGTAGCCGGACGGATCTCTGGAAACACCATATATTTT.

Of note for this clone: At the DNA level, this CDR3 is encoded by other sequences in the same sample as well. The chain couples TRBV11-2 to TRBJ2-7, with 7 bases that match TRBD2. Germline loops: CDR1 SGHAT, CDR2 FQNNGV. J lost 1 base, V lost 3 bases, and 0 bases had no gene match. The CDR3 loop spans 13 amino acids. CDR3 bases: TGTGCCAGCAGCTTGGGGGGGTCCTACGAGCAGTACTTC. Protein sequence: CASSLGGSYEQYF.

The chain combines TRBV7-9 with TRBJ2-2, with D tentatively TRBD2 (5 bases). This CDR3 is 14 amino acids long. Germline-derived CDR1 and CDR2 are SEHNR and FQNEAQ (reference sequence). Trimming removed 1 base at V and 6 bases at J, with 9 bases between. The CDR3 sequence is CASSLEVAPGELFF. The DNA for the CDR3 is TGTGCCAGCAGCTTAGAAGTAGCGCCCGGGGAGCTGTTTTTT.

The rearrangement joins TRBV5-1 to TRBJ1-1; unclear D gene. The CDR3 runs 16 residues. Per germline, CDR1 SGHRS and CDR2 YFSETQ. V was pared by 4 bases and J by 3 bases, with 19 bases between. CDR3 DNA: TGCGCCAGCAGCGCCAAACTACAAGTTAAATACACTGAAGCTTTCTTT. This gives the protein CASSAKLQVKYTEAFF.

The chain carries TRBV5-1 and TRBJ2-1; 7 nucleotides align to TRBD2. The ends lost 0 bases at V and 7 bases at J; junction bases unmatched: 13. Germline V gene sequence: CDR1 SGHRS, CDR2 YFSETQ. CDR3 length: 17 residues. The CDR3 DNA follows: TGCGCCAGCAGCTTGGCCCCAGCGGGGACCCCCGTAAATGAGCAGTTCTTC. Amino acid sequence: CASSLAPAGTPVNEQFF.

The chain carries TRBV7-9 and TRBJ2-7; TRBD1 matches at 7 bases. The CDR3 totals 15 residues. V was pared by 5 bases and J by 2 bases, with 9 bases of the junction left unmatched. CDR1 is SEHNR, CDR2 FQNEAQ, per germline (reference sequence). The CDR3 reads CASSPPGTEAYEQYF. The CDR3 DNA follows: TGTGCCAGCAGCCCCCCCGGGACAGAGGCCTACGAGCAGTACTTC.

The chain recombines TRBV7-2 with TRBJ1-2, with 12 bases identical to TRBD1. This CDR3 contains 18 residues. CDR1 SGHTA and CDR2 FQGNSA come from the germline V gene. The V segment lost 2 bases and the J segment 4 bases; nucleotides outside the gene matches: 11. The CDR3, as DNA: TGTGCCAGCAGCTTAAGAGGGACAGGGGGCGGACATAGCTATGGCTACACCTTC. This codes for CASSLRGTGGGHSYGYTF.

J is TRBJ2-1 and V is TRBV4-3; 10 nucleotides align to TRBD2. The CDR3 length is 15 residues. Trimming at V came to 1 base and at J to 9 bases, leaving 6 bases not matched to a gene. Per the germline V gene, CDR1 is LGHNA and CDR2 is YSLEER. The CDR3 bases are TGCGCCAGCAGCCAAGTATGGCTAGCGGGAGTTGAGCAGTTCTTC. It codes for CASSQVWLAGVEQFF.

Notes on this clone: Since a much larger clone is just one base distant, this may be a read error. The chain carries TRBV2 and TRBJ1-2; 7 bases align to TRBD1. Germline trimming cut 6 bases from V and 0 bases from J; bases unmatched to any gene: 4. CDR1 is SNHLY and CDR2 is FYNNEI in the germline V gene. The CDR3 has 14 amino acids. CDR3 region: CASSPGTANYGYTF. The CDR3 DNA follows: TGTGCCAGCAGCCCCGGGACAGCTAACTATGGCTACACCTTC. The whole variable domain, filled in from reference TRBV2 and TRBJ1-2, reads EPEVTQTPSHQVTQMGQEVILRCVPISNHLYFYWYRQILGQKVEFLVSFYNNEISEKSEIFDDQFSVERPDGSNFTLKIRSTKLEDSAMYFCASSPGTANYGYTFGSGTRLTVV.

The chain uses TRBV5-4 and TRBJ2-1, with TRBD1 matching over 7 bases. The CDR3 is 15 amino acids. From germline, CDR1 is SGHNT and CDR2 YYREEE (reference sequence). Trimming at V came to 0 bases and at J to 8 bases, leaving 8 bases not matched to a gene. Written as DNA, the CDR3 is TGTGCCAGCAGCTTGGGACAGGGTGGTGTCGATGAGCAGTTCTTC. Its protein product is CASSLGQGGVDEQFF.

This clone turned up a few times. The rearrangement joins TRBV10-3 to TRBJ1-6; no firm D call. The CDR3 extends over 11 amino acids. Trimming pared 0 bases from V and 13 bases from J, leaving 4 bases between. Germline CDR1 and CDR2: ENHRY and SYGVKD. The CDR3, as DNA: TGTGCCATCAGTGAGTCAGGCCCCCTCCACTTT. This encodes CAISESGPLHF.

This chain connects TRBV5-1 to TRBJ2-3; D is possibly TRBD1 (5 bases). This CDR3 contains 15 residues. Germline-derived CDR1 and CDR2 are SGHRS and YFSETQ. V was pared by 0 bases and J by 3 bases, with 11 bases between. The CDR3 DNA sequence: TGCGCCAGCAGCTTGGAAAGGGGCCAGACAGATACGCAGTATTTT. Amino acid sequence: CASSLERGQTDTQYF.

This chain connects TRBV11-2 to TRBJ2-2; D call uncertain. Per germline, CDR1 SGHAT and CDR2 FQNNGV. The CDR3 runs to 14 residues. V was trimmed by 3 bases and J by 5 bases, leaving 10 bases between them. The CDR3 nucleotides read TGTGCCAGCAGCTTTGTGGGTCGTACCGGGGAGCTGTTTTTT. Residues: CASSFVGRTGELFF.

For this clone: Different DNA sequences within this sample yield the same CDR3. V gene TRBV6-5 combines with J gene TRBJ2-7; D possibly uses TRBD1 or TRBD2 (5 bases each). Trimming removed 2 bases from V and 5 bases from J, with 7 bases in between. CDR3 length: 12 residues. Germline V gene lookup returns CDR1 MNHEY and CDR2 SVGAGI. CDR3 residues: CASSYEGNEQYF. Written as DNA, the CDR3 is TGTGCCAGCAGTTACGAGGGGAACGAGCAGTACTTC.

In its sample, this clone was seen once. The chain links TRBV29-1 to TRBJ2-1; 7 bases are shared with TRBD2. The CDR3 is made up of 15 amino acids. Trimming removed 6 bases from V and 7 bases from J; junction bases left unmatched: 15. The germline V gene has CDR1 SQVTM and CDR2 ANQGSEA. For the CDR3, the DNA is TGCAGCGTCCTAGGTCTAGCGGAAACAATGAATGAGCAGTTCTTC. Protein: CSVLGLAETMNEQFF.

This clone is a singleton in its sample. This CDR3 reads CASSLQYTAKNIQYF. DNA for the CDR3: TGTGCCAGCAGCTTGCAGTACACTGCCAAAAACATTCAGTACTTC. The chain employs TRBV5-4 and TRBJ2-4; D call uncertain. The CDR3 has 15 amino acids. The germline V and J ends were trimmed by 1 base and 1 base, with 9 bases remaining between them. Germline-derived CDR1 and CDR2 are SGHNT and YYREEE (reference sequence).

The chain carries TRBV7-9 and TRBJ2-1, with D tentatively TRBD2 (5 bases). This CDR3 has 13 amino acids. Germline loops: CDR1 SEHNR, CDR2 FQNEAQ (reference sequence). The V and J ends lost 4 bases and 8 bases respectively, with 12 bases between them. This CDR3 reads CASSSLLEDEQFF. The CDR3 DNA is TGTGCCAGCAGCTCCTTACTAGAGGATGAGCAGTTCTTC.